This T cell receptor beta chain derives from a study of regulatory T cells in long-lasting Graves disease. Trimming took 1 base from V and 3 from J; bases not matched to a gene: 4. The CDR3 runs 15 residues. CDR1 is MNHNS and CDR2 is SASEGT in the germline V gene. The time point is: newly diagnosed GD, antithyroid drugs for less than 3 months. Isolated PBMC RNA provided the starting material for the TCR library. The study, taken as a whole, reports: Those with persistent disease had in common more public clonotypes (2,741) than new patients (approximately 970).

Combining iRepertoire HTBI primers with Arm-PCR of CDR3 regions, the authors built TCR beta libraries. TCRdb reanalysed the multiplex PCR reads using MiXCR and keeps one entry per CDR3 protein. The table lists 400,000 to 550,000 distinct CDR3 sequences, roughly 17% of them singletons. This clonotype was observed at least ten times. Its antigen is unidentified. This same sample was also taken into another study, of T cells in Graves' hyperthyroidism and ophthalmopathy. That study reports: Those with hyperthyroidism were 18 to 65 years old, newly diagnosed, and ill for under 2 months. Most thyroid clonotypes expanded above 0.001 were also detected in blood. In simple terms, a model built on 13 V-J features told ophthalmopathy apart from stable hyperthyroidism.

The chain couples TRBV6-1 to TRBJ2-7, with 9 bases matching TRBD1. The source is a young woman with Graves disease. The specimen comprised peripheral blood mononuclear cells (PBMCs), sampled at new diagnosis, from a patient treated with antithyroid drugs. CDR3 amino acids: CASSEGDRVDYEQYF. The CDR3 DNA is TGTGCCAGCAGTGAAGGGGACAGGGTGGACTACGAGCAGTACTTC.